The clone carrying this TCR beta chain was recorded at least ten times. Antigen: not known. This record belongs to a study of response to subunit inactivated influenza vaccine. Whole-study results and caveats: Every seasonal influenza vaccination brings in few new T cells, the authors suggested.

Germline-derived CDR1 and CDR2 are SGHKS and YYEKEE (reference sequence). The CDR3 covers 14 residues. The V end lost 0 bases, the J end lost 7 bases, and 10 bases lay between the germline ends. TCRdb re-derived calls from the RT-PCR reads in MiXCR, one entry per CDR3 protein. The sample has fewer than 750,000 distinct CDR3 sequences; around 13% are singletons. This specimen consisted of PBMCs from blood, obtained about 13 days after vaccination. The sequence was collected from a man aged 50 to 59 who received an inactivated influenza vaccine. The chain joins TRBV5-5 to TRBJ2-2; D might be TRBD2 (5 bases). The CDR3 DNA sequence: TGTGCCAGCAGCTTGGGACTATGGGGCGGGGAGCTGTTTTTT. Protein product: CASSLGLWGGELFF.